This T cell receptor (beta chain) was sequenced for a study of blood T cell repertoires in COVID-19. Study-level information: PBMCs, B-cell-depleted T cells, or T cells were the source of the cDNA or gDNA that made up the material.

Study members were between roughly 18 and 100 years old and lived in some 22 US regions. TCRdb's copy holds only in-frame clones and misses some; the assay was immunoSEQ multiplex PCR. The repertoire includes some 340,000 clones, over 75% of them detected once, and approximately 5.3% sits in the top ten. The V and J ends lost 6 bases and 3 bases respectively, with 23 bases between them. The CDR3 is 17 residues long. Looked up from germline, CDR1 is MGHDK and CDR2 is SYGVNS. Sequenced material: PBMCs or T cells enriched from blood (not recorded which). The TCR comes from a young woman who had recovered from COVID-19. The rearrangement uses TRBV25-1 and TRBJ1-1; no firm D call. The CDR3, as DNA: TGTGCCAGCAGCGAACCACCTCGACGGCGGGAGGACACTGAAGCTTTCTTT. Protein: CASSEPPRRREDTEAFF.